The 5 T cell receptor beta chains presented below share a single source sample, sequenced in a study of CD8+ T cells in alopecia areata. Sequencing used cDNA as its template, made by extracting RNA and reverse transcribing it. The repertoire was sequenced with immunoSEQ multiplex PCR; TCRdb's copy has only in-frame clones and lacks some. The sample gives about 140,000 clones, roughly 46% of which show up once; approximately 0.99% is in the top ten. Material: CD4+ T cells sorted from blood, obtained at week 0. These receptors originate from a human donor with alopecia areata.

Here the CDR3 reads CSHRTPTYEQYF. DNA of the CDR3: TGCAGCCATAGGACACCTACCTACGAGCAGTACTTC. The J gene is TRBJ2-7, the V gene TRBV29-1; D might be TRBD1 (5 bases). Germline V CDR1 and CDR2: SQVTM, ANQGSEA. Trimming took off 8 bases at V and 2 bases at J, with 13 bases between the two ends. The CDR3 has 12 amino acids.

To note about this clone: One end of the junction fails to match germline, which may point to a read error. This rearrangement joins TRBV6-5 to TRBJ1-1, with 7 bases lining up with TRBD1. The CDR3 is 14 amino acids. Germline lookup yields CDR1 MNHEY and CDR2 SVGAGI. CDR3 nucleotides: TGTGCCAGCAGTTACTCGGGACAGAACTCTGAAGCTTTCTTT. This codes for CASSYSGQNSEAFF.

This chain links TRBV5-1 with TRBJ2-5; 8 nucleotides line up with TRBD2. This CDR3 contains 17 residues. V shed 4 bases and J 0 bases; nucleotides not matched to a gene: 11. Germline loops: CDR1 SGHRS, CDR2 YFSETQ. CDR3 bases: TGCGCCAGCAGCCGGGCGGTAGCGGGAATGTACCAAGAGACCCAGTACTTC. It encodes CASSRAVAGMYQETQYF.

The chain is built from TRBV5-1 and TRBJ1-4, with 10 bases lining up with TRBD1. The germline V gene encodes CDR1 SGHRS and CDR2 YFSETQ. Germline trimming cut 0 bases from V and 16 bases from J; bases unmatched to any gene: 15. This CDR3 has 16 residues. The CDR3 DNA reads as TGCGCCAGCAGCTTGGGGAAAACCGGGACAGGGGTTTTTCGGTTTTTT. Encoded protein: CASSLGKTGTGVFRFF.

There are a few counts of this clone. The chain links TRBV6-6 to TRBJ1-4; 7 bases fit TRBD1. The V gene end was trimmed by 6 bases and the J gene end by 0 bases; junction bases not matched to a gene: 4. The CDR3 has 15 amino acids. CDR1 MNHNY and CDR2 SVGAGI come from the germline V gene (reference sequence). CDR3 loop: CASSRDRTTNEKLFF. The CDR3, as DNA: TGTGCCAGCAGCAGGGACAGAACAACTAATGAAAAACTGTTTTTT.